Presented here are 14 T cell receptor beta chains from one specimen sequenced in a study of cytomegalovirus exposure and HLA in healthy donors. With 60 Vbeta and 13 Jbeta primers, the PCR was carried out. The protocol was immunoSEQ multiplex PCR, while the TCRdb copy is restricted to in-frame clones and leaves out a portion. The sample lists 100,000 to 150,000 clones; approximately 82% were seen once. Sequenced material: PBMCs. The receptor source for this set is a boy aged 2-9 years in good health and CMV-seronegative.

The chain links TRBV5-5 to TRBJ1-1, with TRBD1 matching 7 bases. The CDR3 has 15 amino acids. V trimming: 4 bases; J trimming: 0 bases; junction bases outside the gene matches: 6. Germline V CDR1 and CDR2: SGHKS, YYEKEE (reference sequence). This chain's CDR3 is CASSKADRVNTEAFF. In DNA form, the CDR3 reads TGTGCCAGCAGCAAGGCAGACAGGGTGAACACTGAAGCTTTCTTT.

The rearrangement links TRBV9 to TRBJ2-1; tentatively, D is TRBD2 (6 bases). The germline gives CDR1 SGDLS, CDR2 YYNGEE. V was shortened by 0 bases and J by 4 bases, with 11 bases between the two germline ends. The CDR3 runs 15 residues. Written as DNA, the CDR3 is TGTGCCAGCAGCGTAGTGGGGACTGATTACAATGAGCAGTTCTTC. Protein sequence: CASSVVGTDYNEQFF.

The V call is TRBV6-1, the J call TRBJ2-1; tentative D call: TRBD2 (6 bases). The germline V gene has CDR1 MNHNS and CDR2 SASEGT. The CDR3 loop spans 12 amino acids. V was cut by 11 bases and J by 6 bases, with 14 bases left in between. The CDR3 protein is CASGREGNEQFF. Here the CDR3 DNA reads TGTGCCTCGGGGCGGGAAGGCAATGAGCAGTTCTTC.

V is TRBV6-1 and J is TRBJ2-7; 7 nucleotides line up with TRBD1. CDR1 and CDR2 from the germline V gene are MNHNS and SASEGT. The CDR3 consists of 14 residues. The V gene end was trimmed by 5 bases and the J gene end by 1 base; junction bases not matched to a gene: 5. Here the CDR3 DNA reads TGTGCCAGCAGTAAAACGACAGGGTCCTACGAGCAGTACTTC. Its translation is CASSKTTGSYEQYF.

This clone was seen once. This chain links TRBV2 with TRBJ2-7, with TRBD2 matching over 11 bases. Per the germline V gene, CDR1 is SNHLY and CDR2 is FYNNEI. V shed 7 bases and J 4 bases; nucleotides not matched to a gene: 12. The CDR3 is 16 amino acids. The DNA for the CDR3 is TGTGCCAGCACTCCAGAGGCTAGCGGGAGGTCTTACGAGCAGTACGTC. Translating gives CASTPEASGRSYEQYV.

CDR3 sequence (DNA): TGTGCCAGCAGCGTAGGAGGACTAGCGGGATACAATGAGCAGTTCTTC. It translates to CASSVGGLAGYNEQFF. The V and J genes are TRBV9 and TRBJ2-1; 12 nucleotides align to TRBD2. V dropped 0 bases and J dropped 4; count of bases not matched to a gene: 2. Germline-derived CDR1 and CDR2 are SGDLS and YYNGEE. The CDR3 spans 16 residues.

The genes are TRBV6-5 and TRBJ1-2; D not certain. CDR1 MNHEY and CDR2 SVGAGI come from the germline V gene. V was trimmed by 2 bases and J by 7 bases, leaving 11 bases between them. This CDR3 contains 13 residues. Written as DNA, the CDR3 is TGTGCCAGCAGTTACGGTCAAGAGGGTGGCTACACCTTC. It is translated as CASSYGQEGGYTF.

Only one count was recorded for this clone. V is TRBV4-3 and J is TRBJ1-2, with 7 bases aligning to TRBD1. CDR3 length: 17 amino acids. Germline trimming cut 0 bases from V and 3 bases from J; bases unmatched to any gene: 10. Germline V gene data show CDR1 as LGHNA and CDR2 as YSLEER. Here the CDR3 reads CASSQDVQQGNYYGYTF. The CDR3 nucleotides read TGCGCCAGCAGCCAAGATGTTCAACAGGGGAACTACTATGGCTACACCTTC.

The chain employs TRBV9 and TRBJ1-2; D uncertain. Germline CDR1 is SGDLS and CDR2 is YYNGEE. CDR3 length: 14 residues. Between the trimmed V and J ends, which lost 4 bases and 2 bases, there was a span of 12 bases. CDR3 residues: CASSPAEENYGYTF. For the CDR3, the DNA is TGTGCCAGCAGCCCTGCTGAAGAGAACTATGGCTACACCTTC.

The V gene is TRBV2, the J gene TRBJ1-5, with a weak D call TRBD1 (6 bases). Germline lookup yields CDR1 SNHLY and CDR2 FYNNEI. Trimming removed 7 bases at V and 0 bases at J, with 7 bases between. The CDR3 sequence is 13 residues long. CDR3 protein: CASTGDSNQPQHF. CDR3 bases: TGTGCCAGCACAGGGGATAGCAATCAGCCCCAGCATTTT. The full variable domain, rest sourced from reference TRBV2 and TRBJ1-5, is EPEVTQTPSHQVTQMGQEVILRCVPISNHLYFYWYRQILGQKVEFLVSFYNNEISEKSEIFDDQFSVERPDGSNFTLKIRSTKLEDSAMYFCASTGDSNQPQHFGDGTRLSIL.

V and J are TRBV16 and TRBJ2-3; TRBD2 matches 10 bases. The germline gives CDR1 KGHSY, CDR2 FQNENV. The CDR3 has 16 residues. V shed 4 bases, J shed 4 bases, and the junction held 8 bases outside the gene matches. The CDR3 region has the DNA TGTGCCAGCAGCCCCCTCCTAGCGGGAGACCCAGATACGCAGTATTTT. This sequence encodes CASSPLLAGDPDTQYF.

The chain has TRBV13 and TRBJ2-5, with TRBD1 matching over 7 bases. Unmatched junction bases numbered 11, after V lost 5 bases and J lost 5 bases. Germline V lookup: CDR1 PRHDT, CDR2 FYEKMQ (reference sequence). The CDR3 covers 15 residues. CDR3 loop: CASSGTASGMETQYF. CDR3 DNA sequence: TGTGCCAGCAGCGGGACAGCTTCGGGGATGGAGACCCAGTACTTC. The full variable domain, completed using reference TRBV13 and TRBJ2-5, is AAGVIQSPRHLIKEKRETATLKCYPIPRHDTVYWYQQGPGQDPQFLISFYEKMQSDKGSIPDRFSAQQFSDYHSELNMSSLELGDSALYFCASSGTASGMETQYFGPGTRLLVL.

This chain links TRBV7-3 with TRBJ2-7, with D uncertain. Germline V gene lookup returns CDR1 SGHTA and CDR2 FQGTGA. This CDR3 comprises 14 residues. The germline V and J ends were trimmed by 5 bases and 1 base, with 12 bases remaining between them. CDR3 sequence (DNA): TGTGCCAGCAGCACCCTTTCTATGTCCTACGAGCAGTACTTC. This codes for CASSTLSMSYEQYF.

The rearrangement links TRBV7-8 to TRBJ1-4; tentative D call: TRBD1 (6 bases). The CDR3 length is 15 residues. V shed 5 bases and J shed 5 bases, with 15 bases lying between them. CDR1 and CDR2 (germline): SGHVS, FQNEAQ. DNA of the CDR3: TGTGCCAGCAGCCCGAGCCTCGGGACAAATGAAAAACTGTTTTTT. Residues: CASSPSLGTNEKLFF.